The source of this T cell receptor (beta chain) is a study of blood T cell repertoires in COVID-19. Study details: Material from acute and convalescent COVID-19 was sourced from the United States, Italy and Spain. PBMCs, B-cell-depleted T cells, or T cells were the source of the cDNA or gDNA that made up the material.

With 4 bases removed from V and 5 bases from J, the gap between germline ends came to 6 bases. CDR1 MDHEN and CDR2 SYDVKM come from the germline V gene. CDR3 length: 12 amino acids. Recruitment covered about two dozen US areas and drew participants whose ages spanned roughly 18 to 89 years. As for this clone: The sample has other DNA sequences that encode this CDR3 too.

Only in-frame clones appear in the TCRdb table, and some are missing; sequencing was by immunoSEQ multiplex PCR. The sample lists 470,000 or so clones, 70% to 90% occurring once. The sample comprised PBMCs or T cells enriched from blood (not recorded which). The chain employs TRBV28 and TRBJ1-5; D ambiguous. This TCR was recovered from a woman between 18 and 29 years old with acute COVID-19. Here the CDR3 reads CASSSGDQPQHF. DNA for the CDR3: TGTGCCAGCAGTTCGGGTGATCAGCCCCAGCATTTT.